The 2 T cell receptor beta chains reported below all come from one sample, sequenced in a study of metastatic and nonmetastatic thyroid tumors. None of the patients had undergone any treatment ahead of thyroid surgery. TCRdb re-analyzed the PCR reads through MiXCR. Of 25,000 to 35,000 clones in the sample, 4% were seen once. Material: blood. The origin of the receptors is a female donor with papillary thyroid cancer or a benign thyroid nodule (not recorded which). Some clones in this sample may be carry-over from other donors' samples.

The table lists this clone with many counts. Here the CDR3 DNA reads TGTGCCAGCAGCGCAGACATATACCGGGCTGTGCTGTTTTTT. Residues: CASSADIYRAVLFF. V gene TRBV4-2 combines with J gene TRBJ2-2; unclear D gene. Germline-derived CDR1 and CDR2 are LGHNA and YNFKEQ. There are 14 residues in the CDR3. Trimming cost V 5 bases and J 13 bases, with 20 bases left between them.

A remark on this clone: A read error may produce the germline difference seen at one junction end. This chain joins TRBV12-3 or TRBV12-4 and TRBJ2-1; D gene unclear. The CDR3 spans 11 residues. The CDR3 spells CASSSNKEQFF. DNA of the CDR3: TGTGCCAGCAGTTCCAACAAAGAGCAGTTCTTC.